The 18 T cell receptor beta chains in this list originate from one sample, sequenced in a study of CD8+ T cells in alopecia areata. The treatment is: oral pan-JAK inhibitor, 5-10 mg twice daily. RNA extraction and reverse transcription yielded cDNA as sequencing template. Here immunoSEQ multiplex PCR was the method, and the copy in TCRdb shows in-frame clones only, minus some. The table has about 180,000 clones, roughly 50% seen once. The sample here was CD4+ T cells sorted from blood, taken around week 55, from a patient treated with tofacitinib. Receptors originate from a human donor with alopecia areata.

This clone appeared a few times. The chain is built from TRBV11-2 and TRBJ2-3; tentatively, D is TRBD2 (5 bases). The germline gives CDR1 SGHAT, CDR2 FQNNGV. The CDR3 contains 12 residues. V lost 5 bases, J lost 7 bases, and 10 bases lay in between. The CDR3 spells CASSAETNTQYF. DNA of the CDR3: TGTGCCAGCAGCGCAGAGACTAATACGCAGTATTTT.

The genes are TRBV7-2 and TRBJ2-3; a weak D match, TRBD2 (5 bases). V was trimmed by 1 base and J by 5 bases, leaving 10 bases between them. The CDR3 loop spans 14 amino acids. Per the germline V gene, CDR1 is SGHTA and CDR2 is FQGNSA. The CDR3: CASSLVVAGDTQYF. As DNA, the CDR3 is TGTGCCAGCAGCTTAGTGGTTGCGGGAGATACGCAGTATTTT.

The chain employs TRBV29-1 and TRBJ1-2, with 9 bases matching TRBD1. J gave up 7 bases and V 0 bases, and 6 bases lay outside the gene matches. Germline V gene sequence: CDR1 SQVTM, CDR2 ANQGSEA. CDR3 size: 14 residues. In DNA form, the CDR3 reads TGCAGCGTTGAAGAAGGACAGGGGAGAGGTGGCTACACCTTC. Protein product: CSVEEGQGRGGYTF.

As to this clone: The sample contains more than one DNA sequence encoding this CDR3. The rearrangement uses TRBV29-1 and TRBJ2-2; 10 nucleotides match TRBD1. This CDR3 spans 13 amino acids. V was clipped by 7 bases and J by 5 bases; unmatched bases: 4. CDR1 is SQVTM and CDR2 is ANQGSEA in the germline V gene. The CDR3 coding sequence is TGCAGCGGGGGACAGGGGCGGACCGGGGAGCTGTTTTTT. Translated, it gives CSGGQGRTGELFF.

CDR3 loop: CASSGGRSYNEQFF. DNA for the CDR3: TGTGCCAGCAGTGGTGGTCGCTCCTACAATGAGCAGTTCTTC. V and J are TRBV25-1 and TRBJ2-1; D gene uncertain. CDR3 length equals 14 residues. Germline CDR1 and CDR2: MGHDK and SYGVNS. V was pared by 4 bases and J by 0 bases, with 7 bases between.

The V and J genes are TRBV25-1 and TRBJ2-5; 13 nucleotides align to TRBD2. Germline V gene data show CDR1 as MGHDK and CDR2 as SYGVNS. The V and J ends lost 5 bases and 0 bases, in that order; junction bases with no gene match: 3. This CDR3 contains 16 residues. CDR3 residues: CASSLTSGGNQETQYF. In nucleotides, the CDR3 is TGTGCCAGCAGTCTGACTAGCGGGGGGAACCAAGAGACCCAGTACTTC.

This chain uses TRBV5-1 with TRBJ2-3; D is possibly TRBD2 (6 bases). The germline V gene encodes CDR1 SGHRS and CDR2 YFSETQ. Trimming pared 6 bases from V and 0 bases from J, leaving 14 bases between. This CDR3 is built from 15 residues. The CDR3 spells CASNVVGTSTDTQYF. DNA for the CDR3: TGCGCCAGCAACGTTGTGGGGACTAGCACAGATACGCAGTATTTT.

Only a few counts were recorded for this clone. The chain is built from TRBV2 and TRBJ2-3; D could derive from TRBD1 or TRBD2 (5 bases each). Germline V gene sequence: CDR1 SNHLY, CDR2 FYNNEI. This CDR3 has 14 amino acids. The V gene lost 8 bases and the J gene lost 2 bases, with 14 bases spanning the gap. The CDR3 region has the DNA TGTGCCAGCCTCAAGGGGAGTAACACAGATACGCAGTATTTT. It translates to CASLKGSNTDTQYF.

CDR3 bases: TGCGCCAGCAGCTCGGTCCAGGGGGCAGATACGCAGTATTTT. It translates to CASSSVQGADTQYF. The rearrangement joins TRBV5-1 to TRBJ2-3; 7 bases align to TRBD1. There are 14 residues in the CDR3. J gave up 4 bases and V 3 bases, and 5 bases lay outside the gene matches. Germline CDR1 and CDR2: SGHRS and YFSETQ.

This clone has just a few counts. The chain couples TRBV5-1 to TRBJ2-2; D uncertain. The germline V and J ends were trimmed by 4 bases and 0 bases, with 10 bases remaining between them. This CDR3 has 15 amino acids. CDR1 is SGHRS and CDR2 is YFSETQ in the germline V gene. The CDR3 loop reads CASSLRESNTGELFF. The CDR3 DNA follows: TGCGCCAGCAGCCTTCGCGAATCGAACACCGGGGAGCTGTTTTTT.

At least ten counts were recorded for this clone. The rearrangement joins TRBV2 to TRBJ1-2; the D gene is possibly TRBD1 (5 bases). Germline CDR1 and CDR2: SNHLY and FYNNEI. The CDR3 has 13 residues. Trimming took off 6 bases at V and 7 bases at J, with 15 bases between the two ends. The CDR3 sequence: CASRGDGLFGYTF. CDR3 DNA sequence: TGTGCCAGCAGGGGGGACGGTTTGTTTGGCTACACCTTC.

This chain links TRBV6-5 with TRBJ1-3, with D uncertain. There are 15 residues in the CDR3. Trimming cost V 7 bases and J 4 bases, with 17 bases left between them. Germline V gene lookup returns CDR1 MNHEY and CDR2 SVGAGI. The CDR3 DNA follows: TGTGCCAGCAAACCCGGAGGCGCGGGAGGAAACACCATATATTTT. Translating gives CASKPGGAGGNTIYF.

This clone was detected a few times. Other DNA sequences in this specimen translate into the identical CDR3. V and J are TRBV5-1 and TRBJ2-5; a possible D gene is TRBD1 (5 bases). The germline gives CDR1 SGHRS, CDR2 YFSETQ. The CDR3 is made up of 13 amino acids. The ends were cut back, 0 bases at V and 5 bases at J, with 8 bases in the middle. The CDR3 protein is CASSLGGRETQYF. The CDR3 nucleotides are TGCGCCAGCAGCTTGGGGGGCCGCGAGACCCAGTACTTC.

The chain couples TRBV5-4 to TRBJ2-7; perhaps TRBD2 as D (5 bases). The germline V and J ends were trimmed by 4 bases and 0 bases, with 14 bases remaining between them. Germline values: CDR1 SGHNT, CDR2 YYREEE (reference sequence). The CDR3 totals 15 residues. The CDR3 loop is CASSQADVSSYEQYF. CDR3 in DNA: TGTGCCAGCAGCCAAGCGGACGTCAGCTCCTACGAGCAGTACTTC.

This clone occurred a few times. The chain has TRBV29-1 and TRBJ1-1; D is perhaps TRBD1 (5 bases). V lost 4 bases and J lost 0, with 9 bases in between. In germline, CDR1 is SQVTM, CDR2 ANQGSEA. The CDR3 sequence is 13 residues long. The CDR3 nucleotides are TGCAGCGTTGCCGGGACTGTGAACACTGAAGCTTTCTTT. Translated, it gives CSVAGTVNTEAFF.

Only a few counts were recorded for this clone. The CDR3 DNA reads TGCAGCGTTGAGGAGGGTAGTGGTGGCAATCAGCCCCAGCATTTT. Encoded protein: CSVEEGSGGNQPQHF. The genes are TRBV29-1 and TRBJ1-5; D gene unclear. V was clipped by 3 bases and J by 2 bases, with 14 bases between them. This CDR3 has 15 amino acids. Germline CDR1 reads SQVTM; CDR2 reads ANQGSEA.

The chain carries TRBV4-1 and TRBJ1-5; tentatively, D is TRBD1 (5 bases). CDR3 length: 16 residues. CDR1 and CDR2 (germline): MGHRA, YSYEKL. V was clipped by 4 bases and J by 3 bases, with 16 bases between them. This CDR3 reads CASSPTDSVNNQPQHF. The DNA of the CDR3 is TGCGCCAGCAGCCCTACCGACAGTGTGAACAATCAGCCCCAGCATTTT.

V gene TRBV29-1 combines with J gene TRBJ2-7; D is uncertain. CDR1 SQVTM and CDR2 ANQGSEA come from the germline V gene. Trimming pared 4 bases from V and 1 base from J, leaving 11 bases between. This CDR3 spans 13 amino acids. CDR3: CSVVAWGSYEQYF. CDR3 DNA: TGCAGCGTTGTGGCTTGGGGTTCCTACGAGCAGTACTTC.